This record concerns one T cell receptor beta chain sequence. Antigen specificity is unknown. The data belong to a study of T cell repertoires in cytomegalovirus infection. Across the whole study: HLA-B-restricted CMV epitopes that are well studied, plus recently identified HLA-C-restricted ones, were used by the study.

TCRdb passed the reads through MiXCR, listing each CDR3 protein once. Found here are 700,000 to 900,000 distinct CDR3 sequences, roughly 28% of them singletons; the top ten hold 13%. Overall study results and limits: Cumulative public TCR beta family frequency identified carriers of CMV plus the relevant HLA. In two of eight donors, the top clonotype was HLA-C-restricted CMV-specific.

The receptor was isolated from a human donor in good health (CMV status not recorded). Some clones in this sample may be carry-over from other donors' samples. Specimen: cultured CD8+ T cells from PBMCs, collected from culture after CMV antigen stimulation.

The CDR3 sequence is CASPSVGIGELFF. The CDR3 nucleotides are TGTGCCAGTCCATCGGTCGGGATCGGGGAGCTGTTTTTT. V gene TRBV7-9 combines with J gene TRBJ2-2; tentative D call: TRBD2 (5 bases). Trimming cost V 9 bases and J 7 bases, with 15 bases left between them. This CDR3 spans 13 amino acids. Germline V CDR1 and CDR2: SEHNR, FQNEAQ (reference sequence).